Presented here are 5 T cell receptor beta chains from one specimen sequenced in a study of cytotoxic CD8 clonotypes in ibrutinib-treated CLL. Clones were sequenced by immunoSEQ multiplex PCR, and TCRdb holds only the in-frame ones, with some missing. The table has 60,000 or so clones, 45% to 65% seen once; the top ten hold roughly 15%. Source: PBMCs, taken after 12 months of ibrutinib treatment. The receptors were sampled from a human donor with chronic lymphocytic leukemia.

This clone was seen a few times. The chain employs TRBV18 and TRBJ2-3, with D possibly being TRBD1 (5 bases). Germline V gene lookup returns CDR1 KGHSH and CDR2 LQKENI. With 2 bases removed from V and 14 bases from J, the gap between germline ends came to 20 bases. This CDR3 has 14 residues. CDR3: CASSPFRDGTDPYF. The CDR3 region has the DNA TGTGCCAGCTCACCATTCAGGGATGGCACAGATCCGTATTTT.

This clone appeared a few times. The chain recombines TRBV27 with TRBJ1-2; D unresolved. With 5 bases removed from V and 0 bases from J, the gap between germline ends came to 10 bases. Germline V gene lookup returns CDR1 MNHEY and CDR2 SMNVEV (reference sequence). The CDR3 is made up of 14 amino acids. CDR3 sequence reads: CASSRTAPNYGYTF. The CDR3 DNA reads TGTGCCAGCAGTCGGACGGCACCTAACTATGGCTACACCTTC.

This clone was observed a few times. The V call is TRBV6-5, the J call TRBJ1-2; D is undetermined. The CDR3 is made up of 13 amino acids. V was clipped by 6 bases and J by 2 bases, with 10 bases between them. The germline V gene encodes CDR1 MNHEY and CDR2 SVGAGI. CDR3 in amino acids: CASSPGQNYGYTF. DNA for the CDR3: TGTGCCAGCAGCCCCGGCCAAAACTATGGCTACACCTTC.

The chain carries TRBV28 and TRBJ2-3; 7 nucleotides agree with TRBD1. Germline CDR1 and CDR2: MDHEN and SYDVKM. V was clipped by 6 bases and J by 6 bases; unmatched bases: 15. The CDR3 extends over 16 amino acids. DNA for the CDR3: TGTGCCAGCAGCCTTCACTCAGGGGGTTTGGGGGATACGCAGTATTTT. Translation: CASSLHSGGLGDTQYF.

This clone was seen ten or more times. The chain combines TRBV29-1 with TRBJ1-2; TRBD1 might be the D (6 bases). This CDR3 is built from 11 residues. Trimming took 3 bases from V and 9 from J, leaving 11 bases between them. Germline V gives CDR1 SQVTM, CDR2 ANQGSEA. The CDR3 DNA reads TGCAGCGTTGACAGGGGCGCGAGCTACACCTTC. It is translated as CSVDRGASYTF. The whole variable domain, filled in from reference TRBV29-1 and TRBJ1-2, reads SAVISQKPSRDICQRGTSLTIQCQVDSQVTMMFWYRQQPGQSLTLIATANQGSEATYESGFVIDKFPISRPNLTFSTLTVSNMSPEDSSIYLCSVDRGASYTFGSGTRLTVV.